Detailed here is one T cell receptor beta chain. Specified time point: before trial treatment. All eligible patients presented with advanced solid tumors that contained no tumor-infiltrating lymphocytes. The entry originates in a study of low-dose radiotherapy and immunotherapy resistance in tumors. The overall study: A total of 6.5 Gy was given to Cohort 1 as 0.5 Gy per fraction every 2 weeks. TRAV- and TRBV-specific primers were used for first-strand cDNA, which covered alpha and beta chains.

A constant-region primer paired with the V-primer adapter amplified TCRs over 20 PCR cycles. It was by in vitro transcription that isolated mRNA was amplified. MiXCR, applied by TCRdb to the reads, yields one record per CDR3 protein. The data contain fewer than 60,000 distinct CDR3 sequences, about 12% of them seen just once; the ten biggest clones take up 5.5% to 8%. V was clipped by 0 bases and J by 5 bases; unmatched bases: 9. The germline V gene encodes CDR1 DFQATT and CDR2 SNEGSKA (reference sequence). This CDR3 has 16 residues. This chain joins TRBV20-1 and TRBJ1-1, with TRBD1 matching over 10 bases. This clonotype was obtained from a female donor with ovarian cancer. The sequenced sample was PBMCs, obtained before treatment. CDR3 amino acids: CSARDRRQGAGTEAFF. The CDR3, as DNA: TGCAGTGCTAGAGACAGGCGACAGGGGGCTGGTACTGAAGCTTTCTTT.